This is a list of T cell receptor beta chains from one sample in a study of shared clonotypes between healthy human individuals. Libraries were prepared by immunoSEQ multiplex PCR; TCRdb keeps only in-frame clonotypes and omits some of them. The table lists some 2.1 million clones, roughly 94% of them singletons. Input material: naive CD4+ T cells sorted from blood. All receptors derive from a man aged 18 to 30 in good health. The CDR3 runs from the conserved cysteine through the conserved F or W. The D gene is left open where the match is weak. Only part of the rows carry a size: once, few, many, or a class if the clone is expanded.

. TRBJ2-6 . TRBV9 CASSVDSSSGANVLTF TGTGCCAGCAGCGTAGACAGTAGCTCTGGGGCCAACGTCCTGACTTTC
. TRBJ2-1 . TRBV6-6 CASRTGGDEQFF TGTGCCAGCAGAACAGGGGGGGATGAGCAGTTCTTC
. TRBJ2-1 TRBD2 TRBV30 CAWSEPSGRVREQFF TGTGCCTGGAGCGAGCCCAGCGGGAGGGTCCGGGAGCAGTTCTTC
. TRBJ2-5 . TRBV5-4 CASSLGTGETQYF TGTGCCAGCAGCTTGGGCACGGGAGAGACCCAGTACTTC
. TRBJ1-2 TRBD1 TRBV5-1 CASSLGDRDLYGYTF TGCGCCAGCAGCTTGGGGGACAGGGACCTCTATGGCTACACCTTC
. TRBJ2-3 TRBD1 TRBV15 CATSPGQVTDTQYF TGTGCCACCAGCCCGGGACAGGTAACAGATACGCAGTATTTT
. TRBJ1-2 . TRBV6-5 CASSYSVPAEGYTF TGTGCCAGCAGTTACAGTGTACCCGCGGAGGGCTACACCTTC
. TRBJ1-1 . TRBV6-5 CASNSPGGNTEAFF TGTGCCAGCAACTCACCGGGGGGGAACACTGAAGCTTTCTTT
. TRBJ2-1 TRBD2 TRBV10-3 CAISPGLGLNEQFF TGTGCCATCAGTCCGGGACTAGGTTTGAATGAGCAGTTCTTC
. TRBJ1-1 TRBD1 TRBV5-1 CASSLAGTGYMNTEAFF TGCGCCAGCAGCTTGGCGGGGACAGGATACATGAACACTGAAGCTTTCTTT
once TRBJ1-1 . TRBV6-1 CASSEFREAFF TGTGCCAGCAGTGAATTTCGAGAAGCTTTCTTT
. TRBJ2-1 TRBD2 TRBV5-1 CASSFGVAGGPRNEQFF TGCGCCAGCAGCTTCGGGGTAGCGGGGGGTCCCCGCAATGAGCAGTTCTTC
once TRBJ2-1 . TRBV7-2 CASSSAESYNEQFF TGTGCCAGCAGCTCCGCGGAGAGCTACAATGAGCAGTTCTTC
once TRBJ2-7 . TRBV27 CASSPPDGGQYF TGTGCCAGCAGTCCCCCGGACGGGGGGCAGTACTTC
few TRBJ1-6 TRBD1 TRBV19 CASRQGARVDSPLHF TGTGCCAGCCGGCAGGGGGCACGAGTGGATTCACCCCTCCACTTT
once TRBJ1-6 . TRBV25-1 CASSGYNSPLHF TGTGCCAGCAGTGGCTATAATTCACCCCTCCACTTT
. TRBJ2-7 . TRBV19 CASSTAPTTNEQYF TGTGCCAGTAGTACGGCACCAACTACAAACGAGCAGTACTTC
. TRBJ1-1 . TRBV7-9 CASSLVAVRTEAFF TGTGCCAGCAGCTTAGTAGCGGTGCGCACTGAAGCTTTCTTT
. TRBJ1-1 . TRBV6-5 CASSYRQNLNTEAFF TGTGCCAGCAGTTACCGACAGAATCTCAACACTGAAGCTTTCTTT
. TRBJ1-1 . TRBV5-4 CASSLGILNTEAFF TGTGCCAGCAGCTTGGGCATACTGAACACTGAAGCTTTCTTT
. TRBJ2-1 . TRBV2 CASTMTQAGFSYNEQFF TGTGCCAGCACTATGACCCAGGCGGGGTTCTCCTACAATGAGCAGTTCTTC
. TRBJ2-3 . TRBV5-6 CASSLPSTDTQYF TGTGCCAGCAGCTTGCCCTCCACAGATACGCAGTATTTT
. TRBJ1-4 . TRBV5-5 CASSSQRTNEKLFF TGTGCCAGCAGCTCTCAGAGAACTAATGAAAAACTGTTTTTT
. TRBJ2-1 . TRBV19 CASSKGSYNEQFF TGTGCCAGTAGTAAAGGTTCCTACAATGAGCAGTTCTTC
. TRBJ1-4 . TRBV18 CASSPSNEKLFF TGTGCCAGCTCACCCTCTAATGAAAAACTGTTTTTT
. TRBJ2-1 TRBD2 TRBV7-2 CASSLNGIAGINEQFF TGTGCCAGCAGCTTAAATGGGATAGCGGGTATCAATGAGCAGTTCTTC
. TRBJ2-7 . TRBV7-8 CASSSSGNSYEQYF TGTGCCAGCAGCTCTTCAGGTAACTCCTACGAGCAGTACTTC
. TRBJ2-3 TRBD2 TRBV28 CASSSRTSGGADTQYF TGTGCCAGCAGTTCCCGGACTAGCGGGGGGGCGGATACGCAGTATTTT
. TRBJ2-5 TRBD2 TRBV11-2 CASSTRTSEETQYF TGTGCCAGCAGCACCCGGACTAGCGAAGAGACCCAGTACTTC
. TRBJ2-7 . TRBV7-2 CASSLIRLQQYF TGTGCCAGCAGCTTAATTCGCCTTCAACAGTACTTC
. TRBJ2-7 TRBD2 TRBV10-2 CASSPGLAFEQYF TGCGCCAGCAGTCCGGGACTAGCTTTCGAGCAGTACTTC
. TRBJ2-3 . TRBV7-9 CASSLSHTQYF TGTGCCAGCAGCTTATCCCATACGCAGTATTTT
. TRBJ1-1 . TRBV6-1 CASSEAGYTEAFF TGTGCCAGCAGTGAAGCAGGGTACACTGAAGCTTTCTTT
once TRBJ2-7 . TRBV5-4 CASSLAISYEQYF TGTGCCAGCAGCTTGGCTATCTCCTACGAGCAGTACTTC
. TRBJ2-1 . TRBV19 CASSPDPGYNEQFF TGTGCCAGTAGTCCGGACCCGGGGTACAATGAGCAGTTCTTC
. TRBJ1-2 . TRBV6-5 CASSYGLGVNYGYTF TGTGCCAGCAGTTACGGGCTCGGGGTTAACTATGGCTACACCTTC
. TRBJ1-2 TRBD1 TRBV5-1 CASSLVATGAYGYTF TGCGCCAGCAGCTTGGTGGCTACAGGGGCGTATGGCTACACCTTC
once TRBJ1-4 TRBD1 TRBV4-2 CASTPGGANEKLFF TGTGCCAGCACTCCAGGGGGAGCTAATGAAAAACTGTTTTTT
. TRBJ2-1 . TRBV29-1 CSVSSYNEQFF TGCAGCGTAAGCTCCTACAATGAGCAGTTCTTC
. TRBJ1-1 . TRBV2 CASSEGGGRNTEAFF TGTGCCAGCAGTGAAGGGGGAGGCCGGAACACTGAAGCTTTCTTT
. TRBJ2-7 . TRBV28 CASSSLGAILEQYF TGTGCCAGCAGTTCCCTCGGGGCCATACTGGAGCAGTACTTC
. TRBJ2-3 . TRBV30 CAWKATDTQYF TGTGCCTGGAAGGCCACAGATACGCAGTATTTT
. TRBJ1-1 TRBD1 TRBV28 CASSLGDRANTEAFF TGTGCCAGCAGTTTGGGGGACAGGGCCAACACTGAAGCTTTCTTT
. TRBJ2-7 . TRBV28 CASASVSERVPYEQYF TGTGCCAGTGCGTCAGTCTCGGAGAGGGTCCCCTACGAGCAGTACTTC
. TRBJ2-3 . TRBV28 CASSNPTVGSTDTQYF TGTGCCAGCAGTAACCCCACCGTCGGGAGTACGGATACGCAGTATTTT
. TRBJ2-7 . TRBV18 CASSPPNSGNYEQYF TGTGCCAGCTCACCACCGAATAGCGGAAATTACGAGCAGTACTTC
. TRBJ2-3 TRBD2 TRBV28 CASSLERGTSWTDTQYF TGTGCCAGCAGTCTTGAACGTGGGACTAGCTGGACAGATACGCAGTATTTT
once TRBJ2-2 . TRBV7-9 CASSIQGTGELFF TGTGCCAGCAGCATCCAGGGGACCGGGGAGCTGTTTTTT
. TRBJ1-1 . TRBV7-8 CASSQRQGNTEAFF TGTGCCAGCAGCCAAAGGCAGGGTAACACTGAAGCTTTCTTT
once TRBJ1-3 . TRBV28 CASTRRQGRIGAGGNTIYF TGTGCCAGCACCCGACGGCAGGGACGGATTGGAGCTGGTGGAAACACCATATATTTT
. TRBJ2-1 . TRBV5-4 CASSIGQNSYNEQFF TGTGCCAGCAGCATCGGACAGAACTCCTACAATGAGCAGTTCTTC
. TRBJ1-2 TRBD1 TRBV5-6 CASSFTVRGDYGYTF TGTGCCAGCAGCTTTACAGTCAGGGGGGACTATGGCTACACCTTC
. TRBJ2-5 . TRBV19 CASRRGTTDQETQYF TGTGCCAGTAGGAGGGGGACTACCGACCAAGAGACCCAGTACTTC
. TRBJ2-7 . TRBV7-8 CASSLGRGLDSYEQYF TGTGCCAGCAGCTTAGGGCGAGGACTCGACTCCTACGAGCAGTACTTC
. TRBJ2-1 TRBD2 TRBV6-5 CASRLELAAYNEQFF TGTGCCAGCAGGCTTGAACTAGCGGCCTACAATGAGCAGTTCTTC